This entry describes one TCR beta chain. These data belong to a study of blood T cell repertoires in COVID-19. Across the study: The United States, Italy and Spain supplied acute and convalescent COVID-19 samples. Sample material is recorded as cDNA or gDNA derived from T cells, B-cell-depleted T cells, or PBMCs.

Trimming removed 5 bases at V and 7 bases at J, with 9 bases between. CDR1 and CDR2 from the germline V gene are SGHAT and FQNNGV. This CDR3 spans 13 amino acids. In the authors' methods: Estimation of nucleated cell counts was performed using reference gene primer amplification. Sequencing used immunoSEQ multiplex PCR; TCRdb keeps in-frame clones, though not all of them. That table gives V, J and clone size, and the DNA gave D and trimming. Among around 120,000 clones, just over 85% were seen once, and the ten largest hold about 1%. The material sequenced was peripheral blood. The chain uses TRBV11-2 and TRBJ1-6; D is undetermined. The sequence derives from a woman between 45 and 65 years old with active or convalescent COVID-19. In DNA, the CDR3 is TGTGCCAGCAGCCCCTATATCAATTCACCCCTCCACTTT. Translation gives CASSPYINSPLHF. Combining the CDR3 with reference TRBV11-2 and TRBJ1-6 gives the whole variable domain EAGVAQSPRYKIIEKRQSVAFWCNPISGHATLYWYQQILGQGPKLLIQFQNNGVVDDSQLPKDRFSAERLKGVDSTLKIQPAKLEDSAVYLCASSPYINSPLHFGNGTRLTVT.